This T cell receptor beta chain was sequenced during a study of tumor-infiltrating lymphocytes in oesophageal squamous cell carcinoma. The sample holds a few counts of this clonotype. The germline V gene has CDR1 KGHSH and CDR2 LQKENI. Trimming left V 8 bases short and J 2 bases short, with 9 bases between. This CDR3 spans 12 amino acids. TCRdb analysed the PCR reads with MiXCR anew, one entry per CDR3 protein. Of some 25,000 distinct CDR3 sequences listed, 35% to 45% are singletons. The receptor was isolated from a male donor with esophageal squamous cell carcinoma. V gene TRBV18 combines with J gene TRBJ2-5, with TRBD2 as a possible D gene (5 bases). Material: esophageal tumor tissue. DNA for the CDR3: TGTGCCAGCGCGCGCGGGCAAGAGACCCAGTACTTC. Protein: CASARGQETQYF.